These 7 T cell receptor beta chains were all obtained from the same sample, sequenced in a study of Ad26.COV2.S vaccination and SARS-CoV-2 variants. Sequencing used immunoSEQ multiplex PCR; TCRdb keeps in-frame clones, though not all of them. The sample carries a few hundred thousand clones, over 75% recorded once. The treatment: around 19 received Ad26.COV2.S at low or high dose, single or two shots; 5 received placebo; per-sample allocation not given. Samples were taken on day 63 after the first vaccine or placebo injection. The sample was peripheral blood, taken in a trial of Ad26.COV2.S vaccine versus placebo. These receptors were taken from a person between 18 and 65 years old who received the Ad26.COV2.S COVID-19 vaccine or a placebo.

The chain uses TRBV14 and TRBJ1-1, with D tentatively TRBD1 (5 bases). The CDR3 is made up of 14 amino acids. The V end was cut by 0 bases, the J end by 4 bases, with 9 bases between. Germline V CDR1 and CDR2: SGHDN, FVKESK. The CDR3 coding sequence is TGTGCCAGCAGCCAAGATCTGGGGGGCACTGAAGCTTTCTTT. Amino acid sequence: CASSQDLGGTEAFF. The full variable domain, completed using reference TRBV14 and TRBJ1-1, is EAGVTQFPSHSVIEKGQTVTLRCDPISGHDNLYWYRRVMGKEIKFLLHFVKESKQDESGMPNNRFLAERTGGTYSTLKVQPAELEDSGVYFCASSQDLGGTEAFFGQGTRLTVV.

CDR3 bases: TGTGCCAGTAGCACAGGGGTACGGCCCCTCCACTTT. Amino acid sequence: CASSTGVRPLHF. The V call is TRBV19, the J call TRBJ1-6; 7 bases map to TRBD1. CDR3 length: 12 amino acids. The germline gives CDR1 LNHDA, CDR2 SQIVND (reference sequence). The J segment lost 13 bases and the V segment lost 6 bases, leaving 6 bases of the junction unmatched.

CDR3 amino acids: CASSLILLAGVGETQYF. CDR3 in DNA: TGTGCCAGCAGCTTAATTTTACTAGCGGGAGTTGGGGAGACCCAGTACTTC. The rearrangement joins TRBV7-9 to TRBJ2-5; 11 bases are shared with TRBD2. Per germline, CDR1 SEHNR and CDR2 FQNEAQ (reference sequence). This CDR3 has 17 amino acids. The trim removed 2 bases at V and 5 bases at J, leaving 10 bases unmatched.

The chain uses TRBV6-5 and TRBJ2-3, with TRBD1 as a possible D gene (6 bases). Germline V gives CDR1 MNHEY, CDR2 SVGAGI. CDR3 length equals 15 residues. V lost 2 bases, J lost 0 bases, and 9 bases lay in between. The CDR3: CASSYADSSTDTQYF. The CDR3 coding sequence is TGTGCCAGCAGTTACGCGGACAGTAGCACAGATACGCAGTATTTT.

The V gene is TRBV5-1, the J gene TRBJ2-2, with 9 bases matching TRBD1. Germline V gene data show CDR1 as SGHRS and CDR2 as YFSETQ. V lost 0 bases and J lost 4; bases outside the gene matches: 1. CDR3 length: 15 amino acids. The CDR3 loop reads CASSLDRGLTGELFF. CDR3 sequence (DNA): TGCGCCAGCAGCTTGGACAGGGGGCTCACCGGGGAGCTGTTTTTT.

Turning to this clone: In the same sample, other DNA sequences code for this CDR3. The CDR3 sequence is CASSSTGGNEKLFF. Written as DNA, the CDR3 is TGCGCCAGCAGCTCGACAGGGGGTAATGAAAAACTGTTTTTT. This chain connects TRBV5-1 to TRBJ1-4, with 9 nucleotides matching TRBD1. V shed 3 bases and J 4 bases; nucleotides not matched to a gene: 1. This CDR3 is built from 14 residues. The germline V gene encodes CDR1 SGHRS and CDR2 YFSETQ.

The J gene is TRBJ2-7, the V gene TRBV7-2, with a tentative D call TRBD2 (5 bases). The V gene's germline CDR1 is SGHTA and CDR2 FQGNSA. This CDR3 spans 13 amino acids. V dropped 3 bases and J dropped 6 bases, with 12 bases sitting between them. The CDR3 DNA reads TGTGCCAGCAGCTTCGGGGTCCTCGCCGAGCAGTACTTC. Its translation: CASSFGVLAEQYF.